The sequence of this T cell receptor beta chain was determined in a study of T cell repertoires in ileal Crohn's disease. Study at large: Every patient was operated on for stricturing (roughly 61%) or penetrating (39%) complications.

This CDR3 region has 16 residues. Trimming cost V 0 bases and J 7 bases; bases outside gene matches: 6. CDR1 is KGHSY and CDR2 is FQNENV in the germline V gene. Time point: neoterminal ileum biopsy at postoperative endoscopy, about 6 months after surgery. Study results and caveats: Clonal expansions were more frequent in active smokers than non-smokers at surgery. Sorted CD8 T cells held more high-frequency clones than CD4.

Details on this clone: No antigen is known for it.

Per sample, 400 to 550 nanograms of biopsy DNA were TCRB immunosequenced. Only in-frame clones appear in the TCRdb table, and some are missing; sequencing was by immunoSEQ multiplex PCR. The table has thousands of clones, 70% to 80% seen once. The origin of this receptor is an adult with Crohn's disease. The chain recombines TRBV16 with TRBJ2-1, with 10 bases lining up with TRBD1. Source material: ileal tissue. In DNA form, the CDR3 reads TGTGCCAGCAGCCAATCGGTGACAGGGGGCAGGAATGAGCAGTTCTTC. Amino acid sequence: CASSQSVTGGRNEQFF.